The sequence of this T cell receptor (beta chain) was determined in a study of blood T cell repertoires in COVID-19. Study-level information: Sites in the United States, Italy and Spain provided acute and convalescent COVID-19 samples.

Germline V gene sequence: CDR1 SGHTA, CDR2 FQGNSA. J was trimmed by 6 bases and V by 5 bases; bases with no gene match: 8. The CDR3 contains 15 residues. In the study's own analysis: Using reference gene primer amplification, nucleated cell counts were estimated. Sequencing used immunoSEQ multiplex PCR; TCRdb keeps in-frame clones, though not all of them. The DNA was the basis for D and trimming; V, J and clone size are from that table. The sample has around 200,000 clones; approximately 81% are singletons. The receptor was derived from a woman older than 75 with acute or convalescent COVID-19. Sequencing was performed on peripheral blood. The genes are TRBV7-2 and TRBJ2-2; 8 bases agree with TRBD1. The DNA for the CDR3 is TGTGCCAGCAGCCCTAGCCAGGGGGCCTCCGGGGAGCTGTTTTTT. This gives the protein CASSPSQGASGELFF.